A single sample is the source of the 16 T cell receptor beta chains below, sequenced in a study of shared T cell receptors in the human thymus. The protocol was immunoSEQ multiplex PCR, while the TCRdb copy is restricted to in-frame clones and leaves out a portion. Among more than 300,000 clones listed, 85% to 95% were seen once. Sequenced: thymocytes. All receptors come from a human donor.

The chain employs TRBV29-1 and TRBJ2-1; tentative D call: TRBD1 (6 bases). This CDR3 spans 13 amino acids. CDR1 SQVTM and CDR2 ANQGSEA come from the germline V gene. V dropped 2 bases and J dropped 6 bases, with 11 bases sitting between them. The CDR3 nucleotides read TGCAGCGTTGAATTGGGGGCGAGCAATGAGCAGTTCTTC. It translates to CSVELGASNEQFF.

The chain joins TRBV18 to TRBJ1-3, with a tentative D call TRBD1 (5 bases). The germline gives CDR1 KGHSH, CDR2 LQKENI. The V end was cut by 3 bases, the J end by 0 bases, with 15 bases between. The CDR3 contains 17 residues. The CDR3 DNA follows: TGTGCCAGCTCACCTCTGACAGCCTACCCCTCTGGAAACACCATATATTTT. Amino acids: CASSPLTAYPSGNTIYF.

The chain links TRBV28 to TRBJ2-1, with 9 bases lining up with TRBD2. The CDR3 is 19 amino acids. Trimming took 3 bases from V and 0 from J; bases not matched to a gene: 12. Per the germline V gene, CDR1 is MDHEN and CDR2 is SYDVKM. In DNA form, the CDR3 reads TGTGCCAGCAGTTTTCGTTCTAGCGGGACGTACAGCTCCTACAATGAGCAGTTCTTC. Translating it yields CASSFRSSGTYSSYNEQFF.

V is TRBV4-3 and J is TRBJ2-1; D call uncertain. The CDR3 loop spans 18 amino acids. CDR1 is LGHNA and CDR2 is YSLEER in the germline V gene. The ends were cut back, 1 base at V and 0 bases at J, with 16 bases in the middle. CDR3 residues: CASSQVMVIKSSYNEQFF. In DNA form, the CDR3 reads TGCGCCAGCAGCCAAGTCATGGTGATAAAGAGCTCCTACAATGAGCAGTTCTTC.

The chain combines TRBV2 with TRBJ1-4; the match to TRBD1 covers 7 bases. After removal of 6 bases from V and 7 bases from J, the junction contained 11 bases not matched to a gene. Germline V CDR1 and CDR2: SNHLY, FYNNEI. The CDR3 spans 15 residues. The CDR3 spells CASRARQGGGEKLFF. The CDR3 DNA sequence: TGTGCCAGCAGAGCCCGACAGGGCGGCGGTGAAAAACTGTTTTTT.

The chain recombines TRBV28 with TRBJ1-2, with a tentative D call TRBD1 (6 bases). Germline CDR1 MDHEN, CDR2 SYDVKM. CDR3 length: 13 amino acids. With 6 bases removed from V and 4 bases from J, the gap between germline ends came to 12 bases. The CDR3 protein is CASRPGQIYGYTF. Written as DNA, the CDR3 is TGTGCCAGCAGACCCGGACAGATCTATGGCTACACCTTC.

V usage is TRBV28 and J usage is TRBJ2-5; 8 nucleotides line up with TRBD2. The germline V gene encodes CDR1 MDHEN and CDR2 SYDVKM. Trimming removed 2 bases from V and 3 bases from J; junction bases left unmatched: 14. There are 18 residues in the CDR3. The CDR3 reads CASSLGLAGAERKETQYF. DNA for the CDR3: TGTGCCAGCAGTTTAGGCCTAGCGGGCGCAGAACGAAAAGAGACCCAGTACTTC.

The chain joins TRBV5-1 to TRBJ2-7; D could derive from TRBD1 or TRBD2 (5 bases each). CDR3 length: 12 residues. The ends were cut back, 5 bases at V and 6 bases at J, with 12 bases in the middle. In germline, CDR1 is SGHRS, CDR2 YFSETQ. CDR3 sequence: CASRGVGSEQYF. The DNA of the CDR3 is TGCGCCAGCAGGGGGGTGGGGTCCGAGCAGTACTTC. The whole variable domain, remainder taken from reference TRBV5-1 and TRBJ2-7, is KAGVTQTPRYLIKTRGQQVTLSCSPISGHRSVSWYQQTPGQGLQFLFEYFSETQRNKGNFPGRFSGRQFSNSRSEMNVSTLELGDSALYLCASRGVGSEQYFGPGTRLTVT.

The CDR3 loop reads CASSSEWVNYGYTF. DNA of the CDR3: TGTGCCAGCAGCTCGGAATGGGTAAACTATGGCTACACCTTC. The chain recombines TRBV5-6 with TRBJ1-2; D unresolved. The CDR3 is 14 residues long. Between the trimmed V and J ends, which lost 3 bases and 2 bases, there was a span of 11 bases. Germline loops: CDR1 SGHDT, CDR2 YYEEEE. Full variable domain (rest looked up from reference TRBV5-6 and TRBJ1-2): DAGVTQSPTHLIKTRGQQVTLRCSPKSGHDTVSWYQQALGQGPQFIFQYYEEEERQRGNFPDRFSGHQFPNYSSELNVNALLLGDSALYLCASSSEWVNYGYTFGSGTRLTVV.

This rearrangement joins TRBV14 to TRBJ2-3; D remains ambiguous. Trimming took off 0 bases at V and 4 bases at J, with 5 bases between the two ends. The CDR3 contains 13 residues. Germline V lookup: CDR1 SGHDN, CDR2 FVKESK. For the CDR3, the DNA is TGTGCCAGCAGCCAAGAGCTGCCAGATACGCAGTATTTT. Translation gives CASSQELPDTQYF.

The V call is TRBV4-3, the J call TRBJ2-3; D is perhaps TRBD1 or TRBD2 (5 bases each). The germline V and J ends were trimmed by 0 bases and 1 base, with 17 bases remaining between them. The germline V gene has CDR1 LGHNA and CDR2 YSLEER. The CDR3 extends over 18 amino acids. In DNA form, the CDR3 reads TGCGCCAGCAGCCAAGATTGGGGGAGACCTCTGGGCACAGATACGCAGTATTTT. This gives the protein CASSQDWGRPLGTDTQYF.

Comment on this clone: Other DNA sequences in the sample encode the same CDR3. The chain has TRBV7-2 and TRBJ2-7; 10 bases align to TRBD2. V lost 6 bases and J lost 2; bases outside the gene matches: 4. This CDR3 contains 14 residues. The V gene's germline CDR1 is SGHTA and CDR2 FQGNSA. CDR3: CASSLAGAAYEQYF. CDR3 DNA sequence: TGTGCCAGCAGTCTAGCGGGAGCAGCCTACGAGCAGTACTTC.

The chain has TRBV19 and TRBJ1-5; 11 nucleotides align to TRBD1. The CDR3 is made up of 22 amino acids. The germline gives CDR1 LNHDA, CDR2 SQIVND (reference sequence). V dropped 4 bases and J dropped 4; count of bases not matched to a gene: 24. CDR3 sequence reads: CASSKPHPGGTGGIPRNQPQHF. In DNA, the CDR3 is TGTGCCAGTAGTAAACCCCACCCCGGGGGGACAGGGGGAATACCGAGGAATCAGCCCCAGCATTTT.

The chain joins TRBV28 to TRBJ1-4; no clear D gene. V lost 5 bases to trimming and J lost 8 bases, with 30 bases between them. The CDR3 consists of 19 residues. From germline, CDR1 is MDHEN and CDR2 SYDVKM. CDR3 DNA sequence: TGTGCCAGCAGTAGCGGGAAGCCGAGGCGGGAAACGAAGAGAGAAAAACTGTTTTTT. This translates into CASSSGKPRRETKREKLFF.

The chain carries TRBV1 and TRBJ2-3; the table calls TRBD2, which could not be checked here. TRBV1 is listed as a pseudogene. The CDR3 spans 15 residues. In DNA form, the CDR3 reads TGCACCAGCAGCGAAATTAGCGGGATCTCAGATACGCAGTATTTT. It yields the protein CTSSEISGISDTQYF.

The rearrangement links TRBV25-1 to TRBJ2-5; TRBD2 matches at 9 bases. V shed 3 bases, J shed 6 bases, and the junction held 11 bases outside the gene matches. The germline V gene has CDR1 MGHDK and CDR2 SYGVNS. The CDR3 totals 16 residues. The CDR3 spells CASSDPTGTSIQTQYF. CDR3 bases: TGTGCCAGCAGTGATCCCACCGGGACTAGCATACAGACCCAGTACTTC.